Presented here are 14 T cell receptor beta chains from one specimen sequenced in a study of OX40 agonist ivuxolimab in advanced cancers. Generated by immunoSEQ multiplex PCR, the TCRdb table keeps only in-frame clones and is missing some. This table holds approximately 20,000 clones, about 83% found once. Source: CD4+ or CD8+ T cells sorted from blood, taken in a trial of the OX40 agonist ivuxolimab. These receptors were collected from an adult with an advanced solid tumor such as melanoma, head and neck, liver or kidney cancer.

The rearrangement joins TRBV6-4 to TRBJ2-7, with TRBD1 matching over 9 bases. The CDR3 runs to 14 residues. J gave up 5 bases and V 5 bases, and 7 bases lay outside the gene matches. Germline CDR1 is MRHNA and CDR2 is SNTAGT. CDR3 loop: CASSTGGAPHEQYF. As DNA, the CDR3 is TGTGCCAGCAGTACAGGGGGCGCGCCCCACGAGCAGTACTTC.

J is TRBJ2-5 and V is TRBV7-9, with TRBD1 identical over 8 bases. The CDR3 runs to 14 residues. The V gene end was trimmed by 0 bases and the J gene end by 3 bases; junction bases not matched to a gene: 0. Germline CDR1 SEHNR, CDR2 FQNEAQ (reference sequence). In nucleotides, the CDR3 is TGTGCCAGCAGCTTAGCGACAGGGGAAGAGACCCAGTACTTC. Its protein product is CASSLATGEETQYF.

CDR3 nucleotide sequence: TGCGCCAGCAGCTTCGGGGGACATGGCTACACCTTC. Its protein product is CASSFGGHGYTF. V and J are TRBV5-1 and TRBJ1-2; a weak D match, TRBD1 (5 bases). From germline, CDR1 is SGHRS and CDR2 YFSETQ. Trimming shortened V by 2 bases and J by 6 bases, and 8 bases separated the two germline ends. This CDR3 spans 12 amino acids.

This chain links TRBV6-5 with TRBJ1-2; TRBD1 might be the D (5 bases). Trimming removed 2 bases from V and 7 bases from J, with 20 bases in between. The CDR3 covers 16 residues. Germline CDR1 MNHEY, CDR2 SVGAGI. CDR3 nucleotides: TGTGCCAGCAGTTACGATTCGACATGGGGGTCGGTTGGCTACACCTTC. Its translation: CASSYDSTWGSVGYTF.

The chain joins TRBV7-9 to TRBJ1-2; D call uncertain. The ends were cut back, 1 base at V and 1 base at J, with 4 bases in the middle. This CDR3 has 13 amino acids. CDR1 SEHNR and CDR2 FQNEAQ come from the germline V gene (reference sequence). CDR3 bases: TGTGCCAGCAGCTTAGGGGATAACTATGGCTACACCTTC. Translating gives CASSLGDNYGYTF.

The chain recombines TRBV4-1 with TRBJ2-7; 7 nucleotides align to TRBD2. The CDR3 length is 14 residues. CDR1 and CDR2 from the germline V gene are MGHRA and YSYEKL. Unmatched junction bases numbered 7, after V lost 1 base and J lost 7 bases. The CDR3 loop is CASSQGRGVEEQYF. In DNA, the CDR3 is TGCGCCAGCAGCCAAGGTCGGGGGGTGGAGGAGCAGTACTTC.

V is TRBV27 and J is TRBJ2-3; no reliable D call. The V gene lost 6 bases and the J gene lost 2 bases, with 6 bases spanning the gap. The CDR3 contains 12 residues. Germline V CDR1 and CDR2: MNHEY, SMNVEV (reference sequence). The CDR3 reads CASSVPTDTQYF. In DNA, the CDR3 is TGTGCCAGCAGCGTCCCCACAGATACGCAGTATTTT.

The chain links TRBV9 to TRBJ2-3; TRBD2 matches at 8 bases. The length of the CDR3 is 18 residues. With 0 bases clipped from V and 0 bases from J, the junction kept 9 bases outside the gene matches. Germline V CDR1 and CDR2: SGDLS, YYNGEE. This chain's CDR3 is CASSVEGLVGASTDTQYF. CDR3 nucleotide sequence: TGTGCCAGCAGCGTAGAGGGACTAGTGGGGGCGAGCACAGATACGCAGTATTTT.

This clone is a singleton in its sample. The chain carries TRBV9 and TRBJ2-5, with TRBD1 matching over 8 bases. The junction had 7 bases not matched to a gene; V was cut back by 4 bases and J by 5 bases. Germline CDR1 and CDR2: SGDLS and YYNGEE. The CDR3 contains 14 residues. This CDR3 is CASSLQGAWETQYF. Written as DNA, the CDR3 is TGTGCCAGCAGCCTTCAGGGGGCTTGGGAGACCCAGTACTTC.

The chain combines TRBV6-6 with TRBJ2-7, with D perhaps matching TRBD1 (5 bases). This CDR3 contains 16 residues. In germline, CDR1 is MNHNY, CDR2 SVGAGI (reference sequence). Trimming took 5 bases from V and 1 from J, leaving 18 bases between them. CDR3 coding DNA: TGTGCCAGCAGTCCCCGGACGGCGGACAAATCCTACGAGCAGTACTTC. Its translation is CASSPRTADKSYEQYF.

The table lists this clone with a count of one. This chain connects TRBV7-6 to TRBJ1-4; D is uncertain. The CDR3 totals 17 residues. CDR1 and CDR2 (germline): SGHVS, FNYEAQ. With 1 base removed from V and 3 bases from J, the gap between germline ends came to 15 bases. The DNA of the CDR3 is TGTGCCAGCAGCTTAGGAACAGTGGAACTTGCTAATGAAAAACTGTTTTTT. Translated: CASSLGTVELANEKLFF.

The chain is built from TRBV6-1 and TRBJ2-7, with 7 positions matching TRBD1. Looked up from germline, CDR1 is MNHNS and CDR2 is SASEGT. After removal of 4 bases from V and 5 bases from J, the junction contained 11 bases not matched to a gene. The CDR3 runs to 15 residues. The CDR3 DNA reads as TGTGCCAGCAGTGGCAACAGGGGTGGATTTAACGAGCAGTACTTC. It encodes CASSGNRGGFNEQYF.

This clone has just one count. The CDR3 here is CASSLEFSARKNTEAFF. The DNA for the CDR3 is TGTGCCAGCAGCTTAGAGTTCTCGGCCAGGAAGAACACTGAAGCTTTCTTT. The V and J genes are TRBV7-9 and TRBJ1-1; D gene ambiguous. The CDR3 loop spans 17 amino acids. Per the germline V gene, CDR1 is SEHNR and CDR2 is FQNEAQ (reference sequence). Trimming pared 1 base from V and 1 base from J, leaving 16 bases between.

The J gene is TRBJ2-1, the V gene TRBV7-3; unclear D gene. This CDR3 has 13 residues. The V gene's germline CDR1 is SGHTA and CDR2 FQGTGA. V lost 5 bases and J 8 bases, leaving 13 bases between the germline ends. The CDR3 here is CASSADFFHEQFF. Here the CDR3 DNA reads TGTGCCAGCAGCGCAGACTTCTTCCATGAGCAGTTCTTC.